This T cell receptor beta chain was profiled in a study of T cell responses to AZD1222 COVID-19 vaccine. Whole-study results and caveats: Dominant at 160-218 and 743-854, vaccine-associated CD4 TCRs also spanned spike. With two AZD1222 doses given, Spike-specific TCR breadth and depth both rose. Only six AZD1222 recipients tested seropositive at baseline.

With respect to this clone: The target antigen is unknown. Mismatch with germline at one junction end may stem from a read error.

Here immunoSEQ multiplex PCR was the method, and the copy in TCRdb shows in-frame clones only, minus some. The sample lists roughly 170,000 clones; approximately 86% were seen once. The sequences come from peripheral blood, collected on day 0 of AZD1222 vaccination. The TCR sequence derives from an adult in good health.

This chain's CDR3 is CASSLATQGEPHF. The CDR3 DNA follows: TGTGCCAGCAGTTTAGCCACACAAGGAGAGCCTCACTTC. This rearrangement joins TRBV28 to TRBJ2-7; no clear D. Germline V CDR1 and CDR2: MDHEN, SYDVKM. The CDR3 has 13 amino acids.